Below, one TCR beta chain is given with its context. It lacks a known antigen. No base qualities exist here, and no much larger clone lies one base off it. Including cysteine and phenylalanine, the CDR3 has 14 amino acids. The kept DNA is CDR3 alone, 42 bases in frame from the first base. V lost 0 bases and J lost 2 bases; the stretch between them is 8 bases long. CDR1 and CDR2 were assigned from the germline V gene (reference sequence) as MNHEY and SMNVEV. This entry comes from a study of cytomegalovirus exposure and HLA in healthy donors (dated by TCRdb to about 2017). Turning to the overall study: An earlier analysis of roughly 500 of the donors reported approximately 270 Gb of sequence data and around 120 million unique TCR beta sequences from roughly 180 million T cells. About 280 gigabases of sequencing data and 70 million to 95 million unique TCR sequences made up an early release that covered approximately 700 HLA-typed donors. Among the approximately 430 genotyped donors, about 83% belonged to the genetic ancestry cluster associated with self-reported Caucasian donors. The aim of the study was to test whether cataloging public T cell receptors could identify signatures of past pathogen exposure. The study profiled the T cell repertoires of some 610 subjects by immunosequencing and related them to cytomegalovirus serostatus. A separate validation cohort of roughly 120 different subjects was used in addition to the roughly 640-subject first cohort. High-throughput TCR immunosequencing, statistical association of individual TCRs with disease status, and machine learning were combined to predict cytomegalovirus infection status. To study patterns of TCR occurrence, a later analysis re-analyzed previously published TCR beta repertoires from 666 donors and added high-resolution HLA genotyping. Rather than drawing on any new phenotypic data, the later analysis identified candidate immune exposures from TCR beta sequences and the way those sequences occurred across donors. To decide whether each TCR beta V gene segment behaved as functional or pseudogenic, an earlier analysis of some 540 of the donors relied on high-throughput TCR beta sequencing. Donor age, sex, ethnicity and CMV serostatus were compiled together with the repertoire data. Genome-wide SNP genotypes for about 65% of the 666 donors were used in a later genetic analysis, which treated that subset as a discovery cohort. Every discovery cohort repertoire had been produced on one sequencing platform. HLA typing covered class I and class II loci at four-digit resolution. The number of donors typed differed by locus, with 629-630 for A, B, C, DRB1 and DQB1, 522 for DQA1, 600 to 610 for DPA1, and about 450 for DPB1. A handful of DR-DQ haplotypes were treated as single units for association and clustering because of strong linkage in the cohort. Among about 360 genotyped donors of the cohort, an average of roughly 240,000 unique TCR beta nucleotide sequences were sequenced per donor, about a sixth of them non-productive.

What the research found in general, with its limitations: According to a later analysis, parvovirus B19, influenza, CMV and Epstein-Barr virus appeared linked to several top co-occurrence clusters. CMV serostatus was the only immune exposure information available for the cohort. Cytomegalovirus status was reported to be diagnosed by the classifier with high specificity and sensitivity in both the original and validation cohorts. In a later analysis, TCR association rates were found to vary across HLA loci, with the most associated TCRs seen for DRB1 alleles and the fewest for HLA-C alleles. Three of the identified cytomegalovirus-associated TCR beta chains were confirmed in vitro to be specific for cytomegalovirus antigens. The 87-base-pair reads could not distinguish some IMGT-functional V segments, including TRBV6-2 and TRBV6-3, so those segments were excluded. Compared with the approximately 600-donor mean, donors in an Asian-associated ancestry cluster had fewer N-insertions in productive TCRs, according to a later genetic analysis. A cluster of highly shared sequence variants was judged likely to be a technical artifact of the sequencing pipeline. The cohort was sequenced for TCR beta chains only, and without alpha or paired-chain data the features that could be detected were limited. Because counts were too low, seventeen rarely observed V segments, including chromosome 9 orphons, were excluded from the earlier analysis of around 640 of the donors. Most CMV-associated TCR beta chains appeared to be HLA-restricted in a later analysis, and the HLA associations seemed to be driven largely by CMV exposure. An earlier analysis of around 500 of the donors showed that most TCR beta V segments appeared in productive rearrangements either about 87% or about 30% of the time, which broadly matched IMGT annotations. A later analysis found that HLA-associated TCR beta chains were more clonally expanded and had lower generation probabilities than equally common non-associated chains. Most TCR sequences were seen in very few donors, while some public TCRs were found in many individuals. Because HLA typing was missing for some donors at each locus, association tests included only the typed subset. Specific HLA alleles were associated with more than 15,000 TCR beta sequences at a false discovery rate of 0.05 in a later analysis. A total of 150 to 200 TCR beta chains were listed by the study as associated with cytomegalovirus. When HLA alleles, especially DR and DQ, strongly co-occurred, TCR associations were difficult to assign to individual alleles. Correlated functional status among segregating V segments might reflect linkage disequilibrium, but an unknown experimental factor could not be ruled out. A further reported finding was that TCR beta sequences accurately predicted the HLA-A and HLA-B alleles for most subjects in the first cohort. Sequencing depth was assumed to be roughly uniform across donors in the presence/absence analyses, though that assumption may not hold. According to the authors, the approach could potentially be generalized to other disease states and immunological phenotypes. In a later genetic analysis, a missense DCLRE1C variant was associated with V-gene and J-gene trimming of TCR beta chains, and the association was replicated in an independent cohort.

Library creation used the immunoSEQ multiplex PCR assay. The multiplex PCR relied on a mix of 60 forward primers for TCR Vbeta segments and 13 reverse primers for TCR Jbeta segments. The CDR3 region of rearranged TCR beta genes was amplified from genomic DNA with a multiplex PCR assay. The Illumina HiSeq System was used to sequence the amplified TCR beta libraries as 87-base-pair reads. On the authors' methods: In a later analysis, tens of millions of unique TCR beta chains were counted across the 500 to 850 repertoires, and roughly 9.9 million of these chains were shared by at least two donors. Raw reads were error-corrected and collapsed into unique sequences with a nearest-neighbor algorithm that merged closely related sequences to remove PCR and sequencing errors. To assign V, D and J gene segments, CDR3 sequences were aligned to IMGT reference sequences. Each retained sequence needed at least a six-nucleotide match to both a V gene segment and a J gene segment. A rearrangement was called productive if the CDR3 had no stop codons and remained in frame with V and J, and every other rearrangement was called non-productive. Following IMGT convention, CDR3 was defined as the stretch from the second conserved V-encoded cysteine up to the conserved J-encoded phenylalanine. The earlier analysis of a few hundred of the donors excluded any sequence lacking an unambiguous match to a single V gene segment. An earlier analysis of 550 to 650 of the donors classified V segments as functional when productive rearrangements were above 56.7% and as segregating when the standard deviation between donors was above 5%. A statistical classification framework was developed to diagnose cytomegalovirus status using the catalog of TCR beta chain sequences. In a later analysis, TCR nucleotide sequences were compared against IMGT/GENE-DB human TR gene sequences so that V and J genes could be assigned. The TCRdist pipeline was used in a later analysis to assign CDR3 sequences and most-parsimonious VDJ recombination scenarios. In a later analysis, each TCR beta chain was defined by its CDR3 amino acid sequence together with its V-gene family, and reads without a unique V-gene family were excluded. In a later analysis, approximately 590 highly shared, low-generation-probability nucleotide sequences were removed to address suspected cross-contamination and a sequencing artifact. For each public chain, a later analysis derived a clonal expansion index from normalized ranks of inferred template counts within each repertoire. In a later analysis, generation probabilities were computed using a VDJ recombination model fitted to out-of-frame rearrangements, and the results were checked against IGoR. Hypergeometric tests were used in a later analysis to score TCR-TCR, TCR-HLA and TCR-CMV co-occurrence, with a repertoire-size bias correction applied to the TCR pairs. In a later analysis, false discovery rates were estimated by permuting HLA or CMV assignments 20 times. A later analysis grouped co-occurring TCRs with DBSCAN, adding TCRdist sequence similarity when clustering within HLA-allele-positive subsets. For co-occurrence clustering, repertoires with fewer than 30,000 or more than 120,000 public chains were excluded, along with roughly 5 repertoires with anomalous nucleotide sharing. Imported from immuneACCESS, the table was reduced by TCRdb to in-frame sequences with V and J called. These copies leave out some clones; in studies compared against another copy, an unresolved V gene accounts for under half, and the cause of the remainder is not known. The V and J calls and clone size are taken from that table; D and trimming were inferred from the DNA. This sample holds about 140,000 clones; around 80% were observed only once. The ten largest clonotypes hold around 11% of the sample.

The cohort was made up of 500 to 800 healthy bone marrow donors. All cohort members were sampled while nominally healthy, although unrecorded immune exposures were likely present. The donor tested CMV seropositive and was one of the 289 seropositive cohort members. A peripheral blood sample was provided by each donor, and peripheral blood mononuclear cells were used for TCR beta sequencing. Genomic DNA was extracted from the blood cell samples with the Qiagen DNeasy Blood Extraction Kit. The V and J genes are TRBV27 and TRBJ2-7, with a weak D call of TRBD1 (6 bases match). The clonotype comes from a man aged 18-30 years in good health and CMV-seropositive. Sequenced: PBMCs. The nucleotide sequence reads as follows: TGTGCCAGCAGTTTATCCAGGGGTACCTACGAGCAGTACTTC. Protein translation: CASSLSRGTYEQYF.